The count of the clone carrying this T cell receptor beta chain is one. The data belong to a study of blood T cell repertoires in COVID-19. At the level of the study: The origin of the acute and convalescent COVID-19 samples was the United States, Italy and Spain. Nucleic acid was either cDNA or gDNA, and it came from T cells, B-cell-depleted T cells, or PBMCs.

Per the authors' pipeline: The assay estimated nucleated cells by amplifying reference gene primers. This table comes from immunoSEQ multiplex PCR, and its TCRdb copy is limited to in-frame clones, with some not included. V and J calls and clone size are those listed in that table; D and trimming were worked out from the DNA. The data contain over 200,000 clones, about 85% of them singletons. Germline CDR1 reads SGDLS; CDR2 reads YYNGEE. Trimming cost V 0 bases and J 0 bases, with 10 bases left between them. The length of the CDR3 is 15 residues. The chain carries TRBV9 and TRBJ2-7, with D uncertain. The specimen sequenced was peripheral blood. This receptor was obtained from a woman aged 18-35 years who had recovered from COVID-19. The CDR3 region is CASSVGPGFSYEQYF. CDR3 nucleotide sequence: TGTGCCAGCAGCGTAGGTCCAGGCTTCTCCTACGAGCAGTACTTC.